One and the same sample provided the 9 T cell receptor beta chains below, sequenced in a study of T-cell reconstitution after alpha-beta-depleted transplantation in children. Unique molecular identifiers were incorporated when the TCRbeta library was constructed. TCRdb itself ran the PCR reads through MiXCR, one entry per CDR3 protein. Of fewer than 750,000 distinct CDR3 sequences in the sample, 23% are singletons; the top ten hold roughly an eighth. This sample comprised PBMCs, mostly from graft donor cells, obtained 360 days after TCRalphabeta/CD19-depleted stem cell transplant. These receptors were taken from a boy less than two years old who had a stem cell transplant for acute myeloid leukemia, so the T cells may come from the graft donor.

There are a few counts of this clonotype. V and J are TRBV6-5 and TRBJ2-3; TRBD2 matches at 9 bases. J was trimmed by 2 bases and V by 2 bases; bases with no gene match: 5. The CDR3 consists of 16 residues. CDR1 MNHEY and CDR2 SVGAGI come from the germline V gene. CDR3 DNA sequence: TGTGCCAGCAGTTACCGGGCGGGGGGGCACACAGATACGCAGTATTTT. This translates into CASSYRAGGHTDTQYF.

Many counts were recorded for this clonotype. The chain recombines TRBV7-3 with TRBJ2-5; D ambiguous. The CDR3 has 13 amino acids. The V gene lost 5 bases and the J gene lost 5 bases, with 12 bases spanning the gap. The germline V gene encodes CDR1 SGHTA and CDR2 FQGTGA. DNA of the CDR3: TGTGCCAGCAGCCCCGGGCCCAGGGAGACCCAGTACTTC. Translating it yields CASSPGPRETQYF.

This clonotype was found many times. The J gene is TRBJ1-2, the V gene TRBV29-1; D gene ambiguous. Germline values: CDR1 SQVTM, CDR2 ANQGSEA. The CDR3 runs to 12 residues. V was trimmed by 1 base and J by 0 bases, leaving 3 bases between them. For the CDR3, the DNA is TGCAGCGTTGAAGGACCTAACTATGGCTACACCTTC. It specifies CSVEGPNYGYTF.

This clonotype was seen ten or more times. The chain couples TRBV4-2 to TRBJ2-7, with no clear D. Trimming stripped 0 bases from V and 2 bases from J, with 5 bases between. Germline assignment: CDR1 LGHNA and CDR2 YNFKEQ. CDR3 length: 13 amino acids. The CDR3 sequence: CASSQDLAYEQYV. CDR3 coding DNA: TGTGCCAGCAGCCAAGATCTCGCCTACGAGCAGTACGTC.

This sequence joins TRBV7-2 and TRBJ2-2; D remains ambiguous. Deletions cut 2 bases from V and 2 bases from J, with 9 bases between. The CDR3 totals 15 residues. CDR1 is SGHTA, CDR2 FQGNSA, per germline. The CDR3 sequence is CASSLIVGNTGELFF. For the CDR3, the DNA is TGTGCCAGCAGCTTAATCGTCGGTAACACCGGGGAGCTGTTTTTT.

The chain links TRBV20-1 to TRBJ2-5; the D gene could be TRBD1 or TRBD2 (5 bases each). The CDR3 contains 12 residues. Germline V lookup: CDR1 DFQATT, CDR2 SNEGSKA (reference sequence). The V and J ends lost 4 bases and 12 bases respectively, with 18 bases between them. The CDR3 protein is CSATETRDPKYF. In DNA form, the CDR3 reads TGCAGTGCTACGGAGACCCGGGACCCTAAGTACTTC.

This clonotype was seen more than once but under ten times. The rearrangement uses TRBV5-6 and TRBJ1-1; 8 bases agree with TRBD1. Per the germline V gene, CDR1 is SGHDT and CDR2 is YYEEEE. The CDR3 loop spans 14 amino acids. V lost 2 bases and J lost 10; bases outside the gene matches: 10. Here the CDR3 reads CASSFQDRARGAFF. CDR3 DNA: TGTGCCAGCAGCTTCCAGGACAGGGCGAGAGGAGCTTTCTTT.

This clonotype was seen a handful of times. The chain links TRBV18 to TRBJ2-7; 8 bases align to TRBD1. Germline V gene data show CDR1 as KGHSH and CDR2 as LQKENI. This CDR3 contains 14 residues. V was clipped by 2 bases and J by 6 bases; unmatched bases: 6. The CDR3 sequence: CASSPLDRVSEQYV. In DNA form, the CDR3 reads TGTGCCAGCTCACCATTGGACAGGGTGAGCGAGCAGTACGTC.

The rearrangement joins TRBV7-9 to TRBJ1-1; the D gene is possibly TRBD1 (6 bases). This CDR3 is 11 amino acids long. CDR1 and CDR2 (germline): SEHNR, FQNEAQ (reference sequence). Trimming stripped 4 bases from V and 8 bases from J, with 8 bases between. The CDR3 nucleotides read TGTGCCAGCAGCTGGACAGAAGAAGCTTTCTTT. It codes for CASSWTEEAFF.